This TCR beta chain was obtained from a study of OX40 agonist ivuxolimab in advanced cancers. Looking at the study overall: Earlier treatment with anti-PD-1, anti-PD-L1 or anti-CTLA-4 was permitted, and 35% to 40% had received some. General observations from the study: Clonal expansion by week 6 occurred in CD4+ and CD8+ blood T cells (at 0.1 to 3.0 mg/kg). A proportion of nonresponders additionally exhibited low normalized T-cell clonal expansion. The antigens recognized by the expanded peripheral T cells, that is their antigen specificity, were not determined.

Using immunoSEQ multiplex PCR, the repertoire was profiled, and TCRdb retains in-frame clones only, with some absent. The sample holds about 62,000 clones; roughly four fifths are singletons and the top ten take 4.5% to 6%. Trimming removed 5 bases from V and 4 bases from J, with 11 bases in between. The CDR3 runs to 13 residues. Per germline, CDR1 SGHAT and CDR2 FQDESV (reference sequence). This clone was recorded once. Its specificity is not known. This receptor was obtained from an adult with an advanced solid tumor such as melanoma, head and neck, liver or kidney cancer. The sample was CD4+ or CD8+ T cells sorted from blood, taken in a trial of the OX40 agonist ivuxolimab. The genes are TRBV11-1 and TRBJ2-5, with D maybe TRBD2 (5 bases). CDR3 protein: CASSPGRTETQYF. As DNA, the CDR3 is TGTGCCAGCAGCCCGGGAAGAACAGAGACCCAGTACTTC. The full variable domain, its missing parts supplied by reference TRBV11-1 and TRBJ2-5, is EAEVAQSPRYKITEKSQAVAFWCDPISGHATLYWYRQILGQGPELLVQFQDESVVDDSQLPKDRFSAERLKGVDSTLKIQPAELGDSAMYLCASSPGRTETQYFGPGTRLLVL.